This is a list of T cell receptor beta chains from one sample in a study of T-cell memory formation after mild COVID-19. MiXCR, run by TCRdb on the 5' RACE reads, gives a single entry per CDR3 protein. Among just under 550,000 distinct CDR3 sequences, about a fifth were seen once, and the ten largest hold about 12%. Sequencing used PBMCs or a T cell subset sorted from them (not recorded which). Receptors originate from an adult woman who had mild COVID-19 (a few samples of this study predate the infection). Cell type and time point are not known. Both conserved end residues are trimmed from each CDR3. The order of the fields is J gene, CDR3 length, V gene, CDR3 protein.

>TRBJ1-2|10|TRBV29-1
SVEVGSRGYT
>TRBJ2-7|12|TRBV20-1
SARDWASGSEQY
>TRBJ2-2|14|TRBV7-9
ASSETSGSLAGELF
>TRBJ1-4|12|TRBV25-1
ASSEKGGGEKLF
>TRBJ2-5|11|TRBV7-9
ASSPTARETQY
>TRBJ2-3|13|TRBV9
ASSVGTISTDTQY
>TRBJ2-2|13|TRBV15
ATSGTSGKWGELF
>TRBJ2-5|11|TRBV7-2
ASSQVSGETQY
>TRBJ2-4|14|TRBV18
ASSMGGGLAKNIQY
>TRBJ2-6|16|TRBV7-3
ASSLRDSSGAGANVLT
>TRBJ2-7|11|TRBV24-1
ATSDPGVYEQY
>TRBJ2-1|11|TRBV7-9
ASSLQGPNEQF
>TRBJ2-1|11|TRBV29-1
SVSEVYLGEQF
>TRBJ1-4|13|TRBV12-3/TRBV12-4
ASSLVVQGGEKLF
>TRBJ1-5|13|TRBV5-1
ASSSDSSGNQPQH
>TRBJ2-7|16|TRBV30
AWSPGLAGGVGAYEQY
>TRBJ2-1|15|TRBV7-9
ASSLIWVSRSYNEQF
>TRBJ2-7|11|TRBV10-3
AIRRGTEYEQY
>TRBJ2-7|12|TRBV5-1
ASSLAGLLYEQY
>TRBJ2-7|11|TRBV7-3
ASSLTQGREQY
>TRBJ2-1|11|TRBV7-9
ASSLGSEGEQF
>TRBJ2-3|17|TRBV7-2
ASSSPHSSGRASTDTQY
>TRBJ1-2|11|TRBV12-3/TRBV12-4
ASTWGLNYGYT
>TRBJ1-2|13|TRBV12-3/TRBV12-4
ASSAAGQRIYGYT
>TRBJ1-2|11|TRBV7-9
ASSLNGAGVYT
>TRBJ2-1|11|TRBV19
ASKVGARNEQF
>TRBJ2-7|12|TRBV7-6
ASSPYEGSYEQY
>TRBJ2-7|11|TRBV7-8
ASGRVDVYEQY
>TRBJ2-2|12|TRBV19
ASKEGGYTGELF
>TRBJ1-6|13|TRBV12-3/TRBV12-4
ASSSKRVPYSPLH
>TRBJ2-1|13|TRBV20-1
SAIPLAGANNEQF
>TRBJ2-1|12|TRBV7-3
ASSFGGDYNEQF
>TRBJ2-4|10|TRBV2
ASSGTGGFWY
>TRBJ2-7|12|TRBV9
ASSPGLGAGLEY
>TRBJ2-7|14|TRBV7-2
ASSLSTGEITYEQY
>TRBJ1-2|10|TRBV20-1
SASSGSYGYT
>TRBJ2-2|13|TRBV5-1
ASSLATSGVGELF
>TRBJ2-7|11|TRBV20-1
SARSGRVYEQY
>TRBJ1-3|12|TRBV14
ASSHEGKGHTIY
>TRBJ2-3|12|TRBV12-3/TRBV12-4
ASRQLDGTDTQY
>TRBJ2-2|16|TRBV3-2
ASSRGQGKGLNTGELF
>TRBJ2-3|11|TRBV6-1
ASSRDIPDTQY
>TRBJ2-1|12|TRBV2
ASASRDSYNEQF
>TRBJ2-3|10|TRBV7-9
ASRSQGDTQY
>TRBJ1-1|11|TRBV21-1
ASSNVRGLNAF
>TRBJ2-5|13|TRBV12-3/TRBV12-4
ASSGPGGPRETQY
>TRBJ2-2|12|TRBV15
ATSRDRGAGELF
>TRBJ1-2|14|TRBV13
ASSPGGQEHNYGYT
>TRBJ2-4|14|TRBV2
ASSEDEGSQKNIQY
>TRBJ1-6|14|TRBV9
ASSVSRASYNSPLH
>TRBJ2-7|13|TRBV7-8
ASSPGLMISYEQY
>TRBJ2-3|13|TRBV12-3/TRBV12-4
ASSTAGMRTDTQY
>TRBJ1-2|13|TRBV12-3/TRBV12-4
ASSFMTGPNYGYT
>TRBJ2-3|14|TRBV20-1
SARDWGEIGPDTQY
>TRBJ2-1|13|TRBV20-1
SAAWPERSYNEQF
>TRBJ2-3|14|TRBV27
ASTYGEAGAIDTQY
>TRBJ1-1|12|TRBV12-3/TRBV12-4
ASTLEGSNTEAF